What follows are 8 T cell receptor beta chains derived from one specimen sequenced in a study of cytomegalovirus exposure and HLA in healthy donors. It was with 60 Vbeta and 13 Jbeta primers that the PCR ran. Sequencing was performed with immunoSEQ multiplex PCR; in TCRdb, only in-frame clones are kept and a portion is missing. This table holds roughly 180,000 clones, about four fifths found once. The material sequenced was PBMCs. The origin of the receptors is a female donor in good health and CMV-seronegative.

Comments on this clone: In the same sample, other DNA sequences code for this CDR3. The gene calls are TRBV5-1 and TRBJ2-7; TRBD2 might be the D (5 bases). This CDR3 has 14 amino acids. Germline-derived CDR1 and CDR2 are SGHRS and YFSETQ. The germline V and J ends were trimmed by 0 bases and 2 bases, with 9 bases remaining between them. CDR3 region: CASSLEPGTYEQYF. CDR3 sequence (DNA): TGCGCCAGCAGCTTGGAACCCGGGACCTACGAGCAGTACTTC.

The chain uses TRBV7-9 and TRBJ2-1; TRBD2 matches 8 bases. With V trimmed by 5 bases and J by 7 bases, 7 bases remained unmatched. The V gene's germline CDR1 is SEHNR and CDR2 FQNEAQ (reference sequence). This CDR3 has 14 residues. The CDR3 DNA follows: TGTGCCAGCAGCCCAGCGGGGGTATCAAATGAGCAGTTCTTC. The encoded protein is CASSPAGVSNEQFF.

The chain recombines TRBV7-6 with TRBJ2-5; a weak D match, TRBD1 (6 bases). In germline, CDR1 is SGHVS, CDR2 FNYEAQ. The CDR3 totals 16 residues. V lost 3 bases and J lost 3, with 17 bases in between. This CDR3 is CASSLRTGTTEETQYF. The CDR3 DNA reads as TGTGCCAGCAGCTTGAGGACCGGGACAACAGAAGAGACCCAGTACTTC.

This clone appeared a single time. The CDR3 region is CASSLDTGSYGYTF. The CDR3, as DNA: TGCGCCAGCAGCTTAGATACAGGGTCCTATGGCTACACCTTC. This chain joins TRBV5-1 and TRBJ1-2, with D perhaps TRBD1 (6 bases). The V end lost 2 bases, the J end lost 4 bases, and 12 bases lay between the germline ends. The CDR3 length is 14 residues. Germline CDR1 and CDR2: SGHRS and YFSETQ.

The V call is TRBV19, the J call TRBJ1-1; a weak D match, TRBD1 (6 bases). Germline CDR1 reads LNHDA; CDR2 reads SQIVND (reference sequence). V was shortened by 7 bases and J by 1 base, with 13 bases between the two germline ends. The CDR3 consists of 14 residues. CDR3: CASTITGSNTEAFF. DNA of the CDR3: TGTGCCAGTACAATTACAGGGTCGAACACTGAAGCTTTCTTT.

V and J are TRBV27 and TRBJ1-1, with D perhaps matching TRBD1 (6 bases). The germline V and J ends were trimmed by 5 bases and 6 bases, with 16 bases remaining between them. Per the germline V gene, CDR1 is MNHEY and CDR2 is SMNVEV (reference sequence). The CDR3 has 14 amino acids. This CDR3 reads CASSPYPGQPEAFF. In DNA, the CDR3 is TGTGCCAGCAGTCCGTACCCCGGACAGCCTGAAGCTTTCTTT.

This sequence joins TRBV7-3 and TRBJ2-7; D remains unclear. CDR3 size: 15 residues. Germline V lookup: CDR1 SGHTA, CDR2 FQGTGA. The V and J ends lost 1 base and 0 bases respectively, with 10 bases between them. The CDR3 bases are TGTGCCAGCAGCTTAAACCCAGGCAACTCCTACGAGCAGTACTTC. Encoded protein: CASSLNPGNSYEQYF.

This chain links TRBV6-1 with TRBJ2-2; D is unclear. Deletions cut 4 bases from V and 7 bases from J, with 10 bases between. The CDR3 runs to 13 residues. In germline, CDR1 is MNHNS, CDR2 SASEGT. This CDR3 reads CASSVVPGGELFF. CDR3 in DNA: TGTGCCAGCAGTGTGGTCCCGGGCGGGGAGCTGTTTTTT.